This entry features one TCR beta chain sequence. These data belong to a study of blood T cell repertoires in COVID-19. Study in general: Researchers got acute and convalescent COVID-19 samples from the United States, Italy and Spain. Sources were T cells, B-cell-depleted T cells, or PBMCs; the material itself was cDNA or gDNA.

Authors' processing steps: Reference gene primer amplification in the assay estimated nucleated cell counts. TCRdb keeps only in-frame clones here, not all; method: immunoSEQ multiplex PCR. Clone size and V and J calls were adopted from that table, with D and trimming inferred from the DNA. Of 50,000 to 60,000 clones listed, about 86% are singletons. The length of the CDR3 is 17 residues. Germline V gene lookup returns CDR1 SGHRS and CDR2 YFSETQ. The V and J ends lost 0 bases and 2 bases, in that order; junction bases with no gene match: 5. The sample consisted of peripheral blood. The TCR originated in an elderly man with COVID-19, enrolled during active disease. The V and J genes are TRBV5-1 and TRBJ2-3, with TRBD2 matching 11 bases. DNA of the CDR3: TGCGCCAGCAGCTTGGTGGCTAGCGGGGGGTTCACAGATACGCAGTATTTT. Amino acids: CASSLVASGGFTDTQYF. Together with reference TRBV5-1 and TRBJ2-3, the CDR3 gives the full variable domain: KAGVTQTPRYLIKTRGQQVTLSCSPISGHRSVSWYQQTPGQGLQFLFEYFSETQRNKGNFPGRFSGRQFSNSRSEMNVSTLELGDSALYLCASSLVASGGFTDTQYFGPGTRLTVL.